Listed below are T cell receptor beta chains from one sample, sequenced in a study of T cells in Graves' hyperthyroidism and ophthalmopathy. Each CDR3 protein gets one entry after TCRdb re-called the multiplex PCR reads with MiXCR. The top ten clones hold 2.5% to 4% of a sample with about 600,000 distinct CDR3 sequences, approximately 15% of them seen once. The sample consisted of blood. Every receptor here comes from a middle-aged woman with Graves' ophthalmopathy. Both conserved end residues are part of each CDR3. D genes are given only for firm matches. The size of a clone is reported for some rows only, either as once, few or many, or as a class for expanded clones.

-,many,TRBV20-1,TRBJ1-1,CSASGGNTEAFF,TGCAGTGCTAGCGGGGGGAACACTGAAGCTTTCTTT
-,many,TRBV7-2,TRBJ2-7,CASSWKAQALYEQYF,TGTGCCAGCAGCTGGAAGGCGCAGGCGCTCTACGAGCAGTACTTC
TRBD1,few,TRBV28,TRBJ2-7,CASSLWAGTGGNEQYF,TGTGCCAGCAGTTTATGGGCCGGGACAGGGGGGAACGAGCAGTACTTC
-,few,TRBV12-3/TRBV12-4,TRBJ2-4,CASSFGRVANIQYF,TGTGCCAGCAGTTTTGGGAGAGTGGCAAACATTCAGTACTTC
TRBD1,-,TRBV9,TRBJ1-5,CASSFTGGWCQPQHF,TGTGCCAGCAGCTTCACAGGGGGCTGGTGTCAGCCCCAGCATTTT
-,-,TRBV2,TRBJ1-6,CASSEAGGGNNSPLHF,TGTGCCAGCAGTGAAGCGGGTGGCGGAAATAATTCACCCCTCCACTTT
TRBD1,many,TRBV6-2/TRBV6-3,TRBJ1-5,CASRLQGNQPQHF,TGTGCCAGCAGGCTACAGGGGAACCAGCCCCAGCATTTT
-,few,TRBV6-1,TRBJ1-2,CASSYLTGPNYGYTF,TGTGCCAGCAGTTATCTTACAGGGCCAAACTATGGCTACACCTTC
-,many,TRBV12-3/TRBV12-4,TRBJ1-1,CASSFNRFGTEAFF,TGTGCCAGCAGTTTTAACAGGTTCGGCACTGAAGCTTTCTTT
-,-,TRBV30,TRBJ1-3,CAYRGFGNTIYF,TGTGCCTACCGGGGTTTCGGAAACACCATATATTTT
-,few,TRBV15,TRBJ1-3,CATSRYGPGNTIYF,TGTGCCACCAGCAGATACGGGCCTGGAAACACCATATATTTT
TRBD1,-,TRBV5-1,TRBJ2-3,CASSLASRTGGTDTQYF,TGCGCCAGCAGCTTGGCTTCAAGGACAGGGGGAACAGATACGCAGTATTTT
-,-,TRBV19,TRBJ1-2,CASSYKPGTPHGYTF,TGTGCCAGTAGTTATAAGCCGGGGACTCCTCATGGCTACACCTTC
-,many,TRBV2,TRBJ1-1,CASGRENTEAFF,TGTGCCAGCGGCAGAGAGAACACTGAAGCTTTCTTT
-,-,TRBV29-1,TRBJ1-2,CSVALADYGYTF,TGCAGCGTTGCTCTCGCGGACTATGGCTACACCTTC
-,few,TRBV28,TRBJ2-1,CASSSGLITRVF,TGTGCCAGCAGTTCGGGACTTATAACTCGGGTCTTC
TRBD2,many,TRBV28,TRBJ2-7,CASRPQLGAGGAYEQYF,TGTGCCAGCAGGCCTCAATTAGGGGCGGGAGGGGCCTACGAGCAGTACTTC
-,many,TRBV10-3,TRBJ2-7,CATGRGGTGYEQYF,TGTGCCACCGGCCGGGGAGGAACTGGATACGAGCAGTACTTC
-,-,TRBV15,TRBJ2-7,CATSRGMEGEQYF,TGTGCCACCAGCAGGGGAATGGAAGGCGAGCAGTACTTC
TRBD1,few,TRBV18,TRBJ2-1,CASSPAGGRTGGSSEQFF,TGTGCCAGCTCACCCGCCGGCGGGAGGACAGGGGGAAGCAGTGAGCAGTTCTTC
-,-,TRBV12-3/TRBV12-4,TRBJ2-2,CASSLSQTTGELFF,TGTGCCAGCAGTTTGTCGCAGACCACCGGGGAGCTGTTTTTT
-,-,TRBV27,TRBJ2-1,CTSSGHNEQFF,TGTACCAGCAGCGGGCACAATGAGCAGTTCTTC
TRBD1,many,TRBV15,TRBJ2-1,CATSRQTGSNEQFF,TGTGCCACCAGCAGGCAGACAGGGTCCAATGAGCAGTTCTTC
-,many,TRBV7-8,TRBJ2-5,CASSPGGFVTQYF,TGTGCCAGCAGCCCAGGGGGGTTCGTGACCCAGTACTTC
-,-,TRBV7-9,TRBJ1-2,CASSLTGRAHGYTF,TGTGCCAGCAGCCTCACGGGCAGGGCACATGGCTACACCTTC
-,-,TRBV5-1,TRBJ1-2,CASRGRLVASYGYTF,TGCGCCAGCAGGGGCAGACTTGTGGCAAGCTATGGCTACACCTTC
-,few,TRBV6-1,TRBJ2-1,CASSTRGAEQFF,TGTGCCAGCAGTACGAGGGGGGCTGAGCAGTTCTTC
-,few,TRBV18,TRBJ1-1,CASSSADRDKAFF,TGTGCCAGCTCATCTGCCGACCGGGACAAAGCTTTCTTT
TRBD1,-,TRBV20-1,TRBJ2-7,CSATRQGGSDNYEQYF,TGCAGTGCTACAAGACAGGGGGGAAGCGACAACTACGAGCAGTACTTC
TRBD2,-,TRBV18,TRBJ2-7,CATAPGGPYEQYF,TGTGCCACCGCCCCGGGGGGGCCCTACGAGCAGTACTTC
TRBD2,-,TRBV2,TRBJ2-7,CATGTSGFYEQYF,TGTGCCACCGGGACTAGCGGCTTCTACGAGCAGTACTTC
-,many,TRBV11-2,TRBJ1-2,CASSLGPPTNYGYTF,TGTGCCAGCAGCTTAGGTCCACCCACTAACTATGGCTACACCTTC
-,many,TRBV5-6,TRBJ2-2,CASSLGYYGTGELFF,TGTGCCAGCAGCTTGGGGTACTACGGCACCGGGGAGCTGTTTTTT
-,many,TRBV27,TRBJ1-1,CASNDRGGVRTEAFF,TGTGCCAGCAACGACAGAGGTGGCGTGAGGACTGAAGCTTTCTTT
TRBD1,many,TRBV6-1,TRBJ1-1,CASSEFDRGWDTEAFF,TGTGCCAGCAGTGAATTTGACAGGGGATGGGACACTGAAGCTTTCTTT